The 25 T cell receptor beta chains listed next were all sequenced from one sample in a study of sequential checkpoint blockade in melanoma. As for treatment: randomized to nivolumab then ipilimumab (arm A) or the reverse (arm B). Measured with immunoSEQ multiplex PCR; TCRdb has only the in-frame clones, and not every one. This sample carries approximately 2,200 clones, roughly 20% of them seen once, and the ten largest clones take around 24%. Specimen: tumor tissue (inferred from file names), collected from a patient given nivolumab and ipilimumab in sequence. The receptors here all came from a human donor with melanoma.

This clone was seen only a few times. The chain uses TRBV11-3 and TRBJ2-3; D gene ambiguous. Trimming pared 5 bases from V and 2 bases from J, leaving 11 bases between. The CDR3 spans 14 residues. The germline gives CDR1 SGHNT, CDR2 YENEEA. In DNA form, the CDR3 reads TGTGCCAGCAGCCCGTTGTCGGCCACAGATACGCAGTATTTT. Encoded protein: CASSPLSATDTQYF.

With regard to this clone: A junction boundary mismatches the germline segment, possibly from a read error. The CDR3 reads CAISPGQEQETQYF. The CDR3 DNA sequence: TGTGCCATCAGTCCGGGACAGGAGCAAGAGACCCAGTACTTC. J is TRBJ2-5 and V is TRBV6-8, with 8 bases identical to TRBD1. CDR3 length equals 14 residues. Looked up from germline, CDR1 is MNHGY and CDR2 is SAAAGT.

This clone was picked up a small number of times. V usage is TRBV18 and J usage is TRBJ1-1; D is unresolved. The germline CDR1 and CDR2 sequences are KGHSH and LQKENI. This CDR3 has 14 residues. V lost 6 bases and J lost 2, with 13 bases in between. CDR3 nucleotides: TGTGCCAGCTCCACGGGAGGGTTCAACACTGAAGCTTTCTTT. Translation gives CASSTGGFNTEAFF.

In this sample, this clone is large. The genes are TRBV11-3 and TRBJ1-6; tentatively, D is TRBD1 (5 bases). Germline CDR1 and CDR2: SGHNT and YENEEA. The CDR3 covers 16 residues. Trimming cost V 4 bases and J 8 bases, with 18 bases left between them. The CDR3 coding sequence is TGTGCCAGCAGCTCTTCAGTGGACACATGGGATTCACCCCTCCACTTT. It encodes CASSSSVDTWDSPLHF. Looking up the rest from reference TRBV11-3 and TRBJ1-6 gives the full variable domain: EAGVVQSPRYKIIEKKQPVAFWCNPISGHNTLYWYLQNLGQGPELLIRYENEEAVDDSQLPKDRFSAERLKGVDSTLKIQPAELGDSAVYLCASSSSVDTWDSPLHFGNGTRLTVT.

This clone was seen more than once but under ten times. The CDR3 nucleotides are TGTGCCAGCAGCCCTGGGACAGGGGGCAGATATGGCTACACCTTC. Encoded protein: CASSPGTGGRYGYTF. The rearrangement joins TRBV11-3 to TRBJ1-2; TRBD1 agrees at 12 bases. The germline V gene has CDR1 SGHNT and CDR2 YENEEA. The CDR3 sequence is 15 residues long. With 5 bases clipped from V and 5 bases from J, the junction kept 6 bases outside the gene matches.

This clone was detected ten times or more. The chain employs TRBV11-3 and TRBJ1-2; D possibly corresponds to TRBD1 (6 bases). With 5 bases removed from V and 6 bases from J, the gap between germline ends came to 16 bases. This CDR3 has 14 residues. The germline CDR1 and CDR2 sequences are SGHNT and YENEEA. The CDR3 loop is CASSPGAGLDGYTF. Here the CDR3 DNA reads TGTGCCAGCAGCCCGGGGGCGGGGCTTGATGGCTACACCTTC.

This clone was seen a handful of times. The CDR3: CAWSRGALGEQYF. CDR3 DNA: TGTGCCTGGAGCCGGGGTGCCTTAGGCGAGCAGTACTTC. This chain connects TRBV30 to TRBJ2-7, with D possibly being TRBD2 (5 bases). The germline V and J ends were trimmed by 3 bases and 6 bases, with 15 bases remaining between them. The germline CDR1 and CDR2 sequences are GTSNPN and SVGIG (reference sequence). CDR3 length: 13 amino acids.

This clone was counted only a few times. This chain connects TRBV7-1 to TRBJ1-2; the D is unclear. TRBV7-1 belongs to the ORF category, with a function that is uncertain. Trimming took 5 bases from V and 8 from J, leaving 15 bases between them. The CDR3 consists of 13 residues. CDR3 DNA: TGTGCCAGCAGCGATCAGTGGTCGACCGGCTACACCTTC. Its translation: CASSDQWSTGYTF.

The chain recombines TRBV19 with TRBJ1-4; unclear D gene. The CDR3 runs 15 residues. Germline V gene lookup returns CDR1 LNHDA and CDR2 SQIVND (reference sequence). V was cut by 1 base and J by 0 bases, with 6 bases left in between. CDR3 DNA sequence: TGTGCCAGTAGTATAGGAATGACAACTAATGAAAAACTGTTTTTT. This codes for CASSIGMTTNEKLFF.

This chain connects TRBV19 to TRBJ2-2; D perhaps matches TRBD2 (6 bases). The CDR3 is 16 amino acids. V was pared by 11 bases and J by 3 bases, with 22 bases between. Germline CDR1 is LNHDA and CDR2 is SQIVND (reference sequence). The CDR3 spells CAERLCNPGDTGELFF. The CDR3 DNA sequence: TGTGCCGAACGTTTATGTAACCCGGGGGACACCGGGGAGCTGTTTTTT.

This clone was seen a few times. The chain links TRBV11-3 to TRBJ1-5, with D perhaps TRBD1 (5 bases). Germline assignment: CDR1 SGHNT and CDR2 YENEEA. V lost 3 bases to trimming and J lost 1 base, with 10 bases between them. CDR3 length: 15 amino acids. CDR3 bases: TGTGCCAGCAGCTTGGACGGGGCAAGCAATCAGCCCCAGCATTTT. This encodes CASSLDGASNQPQHF.

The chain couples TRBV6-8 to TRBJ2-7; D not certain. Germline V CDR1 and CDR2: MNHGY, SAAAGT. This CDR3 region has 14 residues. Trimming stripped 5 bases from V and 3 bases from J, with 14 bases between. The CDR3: CASSEDGTYYEQYV. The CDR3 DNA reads TGTGCCAGCAGTGAGGACGGTACGTACTACGAGCAGTACGTC.

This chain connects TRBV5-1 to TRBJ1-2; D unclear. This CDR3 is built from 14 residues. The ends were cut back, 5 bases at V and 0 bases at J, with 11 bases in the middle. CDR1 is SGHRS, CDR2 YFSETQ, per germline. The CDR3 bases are TGCGCCAGCAGTAAAGATTCCACTAACTATGGCTACACCTTC. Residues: CASSKDSTNYGYTF.

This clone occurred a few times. The CDR3 region is CASSPLLAGTGELFF. The CDR3 DNA reads TGTGCCAGCAGCCCTCTACTAGCGGGCACCGGGGAGCTGTTTTTT. This rearrangement joins TRBV11-3 to TRBJ2-2; 9 bases fit TRBD2. There are 15 residues in the CDR3. The germline CDR1 and CDR2 sequences are SGHNT and YENEEA. Trimming at V came to 5 bases and at J to 4 bases, leaving 5 bases not matched to a gene.

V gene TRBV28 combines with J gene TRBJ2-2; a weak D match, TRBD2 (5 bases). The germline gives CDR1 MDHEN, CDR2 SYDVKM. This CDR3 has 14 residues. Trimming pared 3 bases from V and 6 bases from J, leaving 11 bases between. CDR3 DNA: TGTGCCAGCAGTTTGAGCCCCGGGGCCGGGGAGCTGTTTTTT. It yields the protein CASSLSPGAGELFF.

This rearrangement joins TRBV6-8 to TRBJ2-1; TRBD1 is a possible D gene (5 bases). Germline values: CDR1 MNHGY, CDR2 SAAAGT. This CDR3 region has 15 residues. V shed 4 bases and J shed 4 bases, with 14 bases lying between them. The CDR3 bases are TGTGCCAGCAGTTCGACAGAATCACCGTACAATGAGCAGTTCTTC. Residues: CASSSTESPYNEQFF.

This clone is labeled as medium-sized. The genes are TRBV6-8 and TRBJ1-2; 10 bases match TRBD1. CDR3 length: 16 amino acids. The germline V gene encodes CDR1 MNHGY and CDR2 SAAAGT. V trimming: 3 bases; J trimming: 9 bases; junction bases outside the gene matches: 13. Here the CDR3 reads CASSYGQGGGTWSYTF. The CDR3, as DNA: TGTGCCAGCAGTTATGGACAGGGGGGAGGTACTTGGAGCTACACCTTC.

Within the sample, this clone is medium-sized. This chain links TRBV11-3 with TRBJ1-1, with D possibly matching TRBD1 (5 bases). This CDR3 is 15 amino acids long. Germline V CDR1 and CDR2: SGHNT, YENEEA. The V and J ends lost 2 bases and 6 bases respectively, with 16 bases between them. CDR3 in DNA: TGTGCCAGCAGCTTAATGGGGCAGGGAAGCCCTGAAGCTTTCTTT. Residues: CASSLMGQGSPEAFF.

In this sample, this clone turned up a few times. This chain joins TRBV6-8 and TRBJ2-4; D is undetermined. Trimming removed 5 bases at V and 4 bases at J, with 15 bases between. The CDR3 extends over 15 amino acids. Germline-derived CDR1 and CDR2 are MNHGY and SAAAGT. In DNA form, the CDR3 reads TGTGCCAGCAGTCCGCGGTCGGTCGAGAAAAACATTCAGTACTTC. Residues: CASSPRSVEKNIQYF.

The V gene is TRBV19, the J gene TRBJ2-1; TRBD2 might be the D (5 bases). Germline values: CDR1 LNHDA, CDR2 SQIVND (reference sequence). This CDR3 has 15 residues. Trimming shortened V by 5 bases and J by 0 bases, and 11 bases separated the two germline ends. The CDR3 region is CASSRSRGSYNEQFF. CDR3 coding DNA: TGTGCCAGTAGTCGGAGCCGGGGCTCCTACAATGAGCAGTTCTTC.

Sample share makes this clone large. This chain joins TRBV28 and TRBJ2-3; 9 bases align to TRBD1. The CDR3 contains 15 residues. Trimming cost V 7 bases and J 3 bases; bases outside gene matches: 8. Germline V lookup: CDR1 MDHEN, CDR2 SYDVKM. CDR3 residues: CASTKGQGRTDTQYF. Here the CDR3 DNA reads TGTGCCAGCACCAAGGGACAGGGACGAACAGATACGCAGTATTTT.

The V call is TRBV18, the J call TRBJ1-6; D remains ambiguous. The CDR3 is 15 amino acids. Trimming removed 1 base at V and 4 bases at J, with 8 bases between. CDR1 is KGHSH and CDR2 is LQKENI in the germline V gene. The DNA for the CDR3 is TGTGCCAGCTCACCACGGCCAGCTTATAATTCACCCCTCCACTTT. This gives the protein CASSPRPAYNSPLHF.

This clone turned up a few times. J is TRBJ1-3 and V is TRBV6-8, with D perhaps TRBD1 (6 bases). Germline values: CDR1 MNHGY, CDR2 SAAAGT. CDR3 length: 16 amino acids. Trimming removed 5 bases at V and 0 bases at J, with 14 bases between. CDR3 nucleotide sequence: TGTGCCAGCAGTACACAGGGTCCGTTCTCTGGAAACACCATATATTTT. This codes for CASSTQGPFSGNTIYF.

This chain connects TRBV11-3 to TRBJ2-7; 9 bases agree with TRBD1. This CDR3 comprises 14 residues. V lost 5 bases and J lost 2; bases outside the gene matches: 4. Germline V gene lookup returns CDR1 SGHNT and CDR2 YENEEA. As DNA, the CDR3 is TGTGCCAGCAGCCCCGGGACAGGGCCCTACGAGCAGTACTTC. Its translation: CASSPGTGPYEQYF.

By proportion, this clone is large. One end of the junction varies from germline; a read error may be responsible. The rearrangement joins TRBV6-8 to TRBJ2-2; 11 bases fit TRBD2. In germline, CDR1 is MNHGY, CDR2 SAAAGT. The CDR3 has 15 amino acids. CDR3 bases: TGTGCCATCAGTGGGCTGACTAGCGGGATCGGGGAGCTGTTTTTT. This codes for CAISGLTSGIGELFF.